The 7 T cell receptor beta chains given below trace back to one sample, sequenced in a study of blood T cell repertoires in COVID-19. TCRdb's copy holds only in-frame clones and misses some; the assay was immunoSEQ multiplex PCR. The sample lists hundreds of thousands of clones, around 90% occurring once. Sequenced sample: PBMCs or T cells enriched from blood (not recorded which). All receptors derive from a woman aged 25 to 39 who had recovered from COVID-19.

The chain joins TRBV18 to TRBJ1-4; 7 bases line up with TRBD1. CDR1 and CDR2 (germline): KGHSH, LQKENI. CDR3 length: 15 residues. The V segment lost 4 bases and the J segment 6 bases; nucleotides outside the gene matches: 8. The CDR3 loop reads CASSQDRARYEKLFF. The DNA of the CDR3 is TGTGCCAGCTCACAAGACAGGGCAAGATATGAAAAACTGTTTTTT.

This rearrangement joins TRBV5-1 to TRBJ1-1; 9 bases line up with TRBD1. CDR3 length: 16 residues. The germline CDR1 and CDR2 sequences are SGHRS and YFSETQ. Trimming cost V 3 bases and J 0 bases; bases outside gene matches: 6. CDR3 nucleotide sequence: TGCGCCAGCAGCTCAGGACAGGGGACGATGAACACTGAAGCTTTCTTT. Translating gives CASSSGQGTMNTEAFF.

This chain links TRBV4-2 with TRBJ2-2; D remains ambiguous. The germline V and J ends were trimmed by 0 bases and 4 bases, with 6 bases remaining between them. CDR1 and CDR2 from the germline V gene are LGHNA and YNFKEQ. This CDR3 is 14 amino acids long. DNA for the CDR3: TGTGCCAGCAGCCAAGAAACGAGCACCGGGGAGCTGTTTTTT. It codes for CASSQETSTGELFF.

The chain joins TRBV7-9 to TRBJ1-1, with D unresolved. Trimming shortened V by 3 bases and J by 10 bases, and 12 bases separated the two germline ends. Per germline, CDR1 SEHNR and CDR2 FQNEAQ (reference sequence). CDR3 size: 12 residues. CDR3 loop: CASSFWMAGAFF. CDR3 sequence (DNA): TGTGCCAGCAGCTTTTGGATGGCGGGAGCTTTCTTT.

This chain connects TRBV5-1 to TRBJ1-6; the D gene is possibly TRBD1 (6 bases). Germline V gene data show CDR1 as SGHRS and CDR2 as YFSETQ. V lost 3 bases to trimming and J lost 5 bases, with 12 bases between them. The CDR3 extends over 15 amino acids. DNA of the CDR3: TGCGCCAGCAGCTCACAGGGAACTAATAATTCACCCCTCCACTTT. Protein product: CASSSQGTNNSPLHF.

The chain recombines TRBV18 with TRBJ1-5; maybe TRBD1 (5 bases). V lost 3 bases to trimming and J lost 2 bases, with 14 bases between them. This CDR3 contains 16 residues. The germline gives CDR1 KGHSH, CDR2 LQKENI. DNA of the CDR3: TGTGCCAGCTCACCGCTCGGGGGTGGAGGCAATCAGCCCCAGCATTTT. It encodes CASSPLGGGGNQPQHF.

The sample holds one count of this clone. The chain is built from TRBV9 and TRBJ2-1; TRBD1 is a possible D gene (5 bases). Trimming cost V 3 bases and J 5 bases, with 24 bases left between them. The CDR3 consists of 18 residues. Looked up from germline, CDR1 is SGDLS and CDR2 is YYNGEE. The CDR3 reads CASSGRDGHLGPHNEQFF. DNA for the CDR3: TGTGCCAGCAGCGGTAGGGATGGACACTTAGGCCCCCACAATGAGCAGTTCTTC.